This T cell receptor beta chain was sequenced during a study of T-cell memory formation after mild COVID-19. Study-wide background: The study found TCR clusters largely donor specific. General study findings and limits: Of the contracting clones, CD4+ ones lay mainly in CM and EM, and CD8+ ones in EMRA. Some responding clones appeared in pre-infection memory, suggesting cross-reactive memory joined.

Constant-segment primers served in 5'RACE that generated TCR alpha and TCR beta cDNA libraries bearing sample barcodes and UMIs. MiXCR was run by TCRdb on the 5' RACE reads, yielding one entry per CDR3 protein. The sample has hundreds of thousands of distinct CDR3 sequences; 20% to 25% are singletons. The V and J ends lost 6 bases and 4 bases respectively, with 18 bases between them. CDR1 MGHRA and CDR2 YSYEKL come from the germline V gene. This CDR3 comprises 15 residues. This clonotype was counted a few times. Its cognate antigen is unknown. Sequencing was done on a sample of PBMCs or a T cell subset sorted from them (not recorded which). V usage is TRBV4-1 and J usage is TRBJ1-1; D is perhaps TRBD1 (5 bases). The clonotype originates from a man aged 18 to 35 who had mild COVID-19 (a few samples of this study predate the infection). Cell type and time point are not known. The CDR3 sequence is CASRTLRAGGTEAFF. CDR3 sequence (DNA): TGCGCCAGCAGAACCTTGAGGGCGGGGGGCACTGAAGCTTTCTTT.